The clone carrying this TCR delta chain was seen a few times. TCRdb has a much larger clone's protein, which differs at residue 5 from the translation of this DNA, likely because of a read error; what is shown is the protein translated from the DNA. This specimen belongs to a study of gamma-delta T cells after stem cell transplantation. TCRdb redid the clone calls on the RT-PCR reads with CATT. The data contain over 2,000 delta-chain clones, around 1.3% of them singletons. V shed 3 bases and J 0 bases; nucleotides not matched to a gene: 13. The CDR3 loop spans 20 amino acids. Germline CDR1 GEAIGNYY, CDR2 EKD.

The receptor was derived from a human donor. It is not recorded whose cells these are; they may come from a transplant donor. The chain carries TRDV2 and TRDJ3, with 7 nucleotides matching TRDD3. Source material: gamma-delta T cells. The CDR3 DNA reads TGTGCCTGTGACCCCGTAAGGGGGATGCTAAGCTCCTGGGACACCCGACAGATGTTTTTC. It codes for CACDPVRGMLSSWDTRQMFF.